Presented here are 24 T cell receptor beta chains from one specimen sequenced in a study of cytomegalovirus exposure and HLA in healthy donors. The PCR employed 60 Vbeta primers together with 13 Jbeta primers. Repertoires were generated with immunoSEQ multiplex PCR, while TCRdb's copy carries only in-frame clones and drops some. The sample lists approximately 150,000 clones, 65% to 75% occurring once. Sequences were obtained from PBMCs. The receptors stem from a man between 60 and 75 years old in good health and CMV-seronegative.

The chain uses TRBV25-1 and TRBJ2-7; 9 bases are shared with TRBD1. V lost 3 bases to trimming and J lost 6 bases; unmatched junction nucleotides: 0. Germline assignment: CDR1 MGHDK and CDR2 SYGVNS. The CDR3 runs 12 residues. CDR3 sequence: CASSEDRGEQYF. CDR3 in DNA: TGTGCCAGCAGTGAGGACAGGGGCGAGCAGTACTTC.

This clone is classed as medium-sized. For the CDR3, the DNA is TGTGCCAGCAGTCCTACTAGCGGGGTCCGGGAGACCCAGTACTTC. Its protein is CASSPTSGVRETQYF. J is TRBJ2-5 and V is TRBV6-1; 10 bases are a match to TRBD2. This CDR3 contains 15 residues. V dropped 5 bases and J dropped 5; count of bases not matched to a gene: 8. The germline gives CDR1 MNHNS, CDR2 SASEGT.

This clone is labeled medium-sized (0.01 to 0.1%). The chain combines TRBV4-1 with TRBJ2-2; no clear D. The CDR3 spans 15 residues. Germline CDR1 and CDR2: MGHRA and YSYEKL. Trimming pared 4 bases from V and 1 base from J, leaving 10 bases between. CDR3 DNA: TGCGCCAGCAGCCTGGGTAGAGGGAACACCGGGGAGCTGTTTTTT. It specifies CASSLGRGNTGELFF.

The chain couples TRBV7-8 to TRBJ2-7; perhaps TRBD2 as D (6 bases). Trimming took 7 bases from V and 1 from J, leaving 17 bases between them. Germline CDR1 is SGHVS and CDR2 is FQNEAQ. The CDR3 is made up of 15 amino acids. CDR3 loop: CASTLGTFPSYEQYF. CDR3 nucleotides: TGTGCCAGCACCCTCGGGACTTTTCCTTCCTACGAGCAGTACTTC.

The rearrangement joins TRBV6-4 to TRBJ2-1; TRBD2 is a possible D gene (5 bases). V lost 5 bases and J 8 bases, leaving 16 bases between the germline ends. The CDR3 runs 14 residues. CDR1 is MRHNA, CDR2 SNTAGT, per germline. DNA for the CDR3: TGTGCCAGCAGTCCCGGGGTAGCCTCGTATGAGCAGTTCTTC. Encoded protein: CASSPGVASYEQFF.

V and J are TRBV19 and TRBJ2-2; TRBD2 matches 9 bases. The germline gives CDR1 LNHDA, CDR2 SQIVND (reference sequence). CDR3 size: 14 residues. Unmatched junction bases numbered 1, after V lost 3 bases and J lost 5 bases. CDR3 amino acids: CASSITSGTGELFF. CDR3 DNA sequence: TGTGCCAGTAGTATCACTAGCGGGACCGGGGAGCTGTTTTTT.

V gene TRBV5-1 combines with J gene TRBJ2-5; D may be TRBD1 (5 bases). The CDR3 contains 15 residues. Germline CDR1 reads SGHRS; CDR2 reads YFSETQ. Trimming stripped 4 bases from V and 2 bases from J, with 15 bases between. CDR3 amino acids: CASSDLGPLQETQYF. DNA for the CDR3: TGCGCCAGCAGCGACCTGGGGCCACTACAAGAGACCCAGTACTTC.

CDR3 sequence reads: CAWSYGLAENNEQFF. CDR3 DNA: TGTGCCTGGAGCTACGGACTAGCGGAGAACAATGAGCAGTTCTTC. The chain is built from TRBV30 and TRBJ2-1; 10 bases match TRBD2. Unmatched junction bases numbered 7, after V lost 3 bases and J lost 5 bases. CDR1 and CDR2 (germline): GTSNPN, SVGIG (reference sequence). This CDR3 has 15 residues.

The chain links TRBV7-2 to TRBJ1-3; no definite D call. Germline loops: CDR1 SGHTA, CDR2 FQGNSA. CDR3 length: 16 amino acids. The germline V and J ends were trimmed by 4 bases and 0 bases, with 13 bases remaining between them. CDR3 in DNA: TGTGCCAGCAGCTCGCGGGCACCCTCCTCTGGAAACACCATATATTTT. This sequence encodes CASSSRAPSSGNTIYF. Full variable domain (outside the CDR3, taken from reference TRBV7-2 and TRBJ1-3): GAGVSQSPSNKVTEKGKDVELRCDPISGHTALYWYRQSLGQGLEFLIYFQGNSAPDKSGLPSDRFSAERTGGSVSTLTIQRTQQEDSAVYLCASSSRAPSSGNTIYFGEGSWLTVV.

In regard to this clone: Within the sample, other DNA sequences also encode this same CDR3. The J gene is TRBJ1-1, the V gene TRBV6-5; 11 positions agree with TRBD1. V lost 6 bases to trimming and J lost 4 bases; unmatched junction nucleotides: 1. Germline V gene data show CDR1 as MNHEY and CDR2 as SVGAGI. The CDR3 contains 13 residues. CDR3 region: CASRGQGGTEAFF. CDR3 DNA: TGTGCCAGCAGGGGACAGGGGGGCACTGAAGCTTTCTTT.

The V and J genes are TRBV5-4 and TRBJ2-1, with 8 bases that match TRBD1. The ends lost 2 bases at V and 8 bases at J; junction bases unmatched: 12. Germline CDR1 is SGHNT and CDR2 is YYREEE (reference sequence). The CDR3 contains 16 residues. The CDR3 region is CASSFDRGIRLDEQFF. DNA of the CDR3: TGTGCCAGCAGCTTTGACAGGGGTATCCGCCTCGATGAGCAGTTCTTC.

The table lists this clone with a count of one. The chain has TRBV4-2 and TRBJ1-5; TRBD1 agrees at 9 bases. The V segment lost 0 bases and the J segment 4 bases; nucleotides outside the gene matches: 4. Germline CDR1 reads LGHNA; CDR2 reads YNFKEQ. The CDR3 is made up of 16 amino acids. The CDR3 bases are TGTGCCAGCAGCCAAGAGGAGGGACAGGGAAATCAGCCCCAGCATTTT. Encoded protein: CASSQEEGQGNQPQHF.

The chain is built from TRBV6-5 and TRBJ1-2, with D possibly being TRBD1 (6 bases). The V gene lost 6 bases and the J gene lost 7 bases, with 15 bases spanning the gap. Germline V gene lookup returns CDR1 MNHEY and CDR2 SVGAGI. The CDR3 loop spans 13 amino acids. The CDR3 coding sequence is TGTGCCAGCAGAACTACAGGGTTCCGTGGCTACACCTTC. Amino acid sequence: CASRTTGFRGYTF.

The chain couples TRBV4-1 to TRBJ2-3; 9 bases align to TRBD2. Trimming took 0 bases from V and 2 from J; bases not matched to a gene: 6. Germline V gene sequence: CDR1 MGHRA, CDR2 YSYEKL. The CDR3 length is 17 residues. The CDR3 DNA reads TGCGCCAGCAGCCAAGATGGCGGGAGGGCCCTCACAGATACGCAGTATTTT. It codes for CASSQDGGRALTDTQYF.

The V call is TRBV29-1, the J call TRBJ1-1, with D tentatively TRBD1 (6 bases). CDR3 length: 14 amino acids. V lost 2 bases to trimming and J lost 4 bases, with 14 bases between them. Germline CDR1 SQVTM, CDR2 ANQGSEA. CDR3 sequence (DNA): TGCAGCGTTGAATCGTGGGGGCGGGTCACTGAAGCTTTCTTT. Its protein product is CSVESWGRVTEAFF.

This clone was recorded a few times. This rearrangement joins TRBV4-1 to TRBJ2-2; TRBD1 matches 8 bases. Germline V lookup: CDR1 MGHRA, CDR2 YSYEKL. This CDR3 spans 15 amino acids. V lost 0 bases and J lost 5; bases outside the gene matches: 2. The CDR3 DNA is TGCGCCAGCAGCCAAGAGACAGGGGTGACCGGGGAGCTGTTTTTT. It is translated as CASSQETGVTGELFF.

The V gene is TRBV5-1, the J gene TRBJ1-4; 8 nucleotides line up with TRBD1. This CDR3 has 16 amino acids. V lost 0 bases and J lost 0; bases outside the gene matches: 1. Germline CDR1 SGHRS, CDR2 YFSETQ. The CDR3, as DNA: TGCGCCAGCAGCTTGGACAGGGGGTCAACTAATGAAAAACTGTTTTTT. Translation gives CASSLDRGSTNEKLFF.

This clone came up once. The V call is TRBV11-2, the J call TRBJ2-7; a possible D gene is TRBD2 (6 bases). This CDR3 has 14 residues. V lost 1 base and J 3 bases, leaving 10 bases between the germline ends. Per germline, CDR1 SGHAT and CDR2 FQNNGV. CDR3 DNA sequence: TGTGCCAGCAGCTTAGCTGGCGGGATCTACGAGCAGTACTTC. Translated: CASSLAGGIYEQYF.

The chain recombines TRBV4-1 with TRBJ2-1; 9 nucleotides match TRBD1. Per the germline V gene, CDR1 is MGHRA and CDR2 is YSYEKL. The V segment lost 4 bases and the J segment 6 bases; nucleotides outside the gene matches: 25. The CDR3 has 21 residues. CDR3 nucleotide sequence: TGCGCCAGCAGCCCTGTACCCTTAGATCCCGGGACAGGGAATTCTCCCAATGAGCAGTTCTTC. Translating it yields CASSPVPLDPGTGNSPNEQFF.

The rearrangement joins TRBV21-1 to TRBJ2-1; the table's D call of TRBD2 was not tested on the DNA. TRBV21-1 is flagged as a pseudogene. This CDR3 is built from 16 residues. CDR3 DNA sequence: TGTGCCAGCAGCCCGCTAGCGGGAGATTCCTACAATGAGCAGTTCTTC. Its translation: CASSPLAGDSYNEQFF.

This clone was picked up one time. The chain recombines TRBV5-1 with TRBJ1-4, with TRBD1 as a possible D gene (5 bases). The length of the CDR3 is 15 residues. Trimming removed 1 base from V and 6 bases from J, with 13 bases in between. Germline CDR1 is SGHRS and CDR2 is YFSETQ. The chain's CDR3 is CASSLSGISDEKLFF. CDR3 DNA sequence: TGCGCCAGCAGCTTGTCAGGGATAAGTGATGAAAAACTGTTTTTT. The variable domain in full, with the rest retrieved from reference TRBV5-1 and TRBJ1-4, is KAGVTQTPRYLIKTRGQQVTLSCSPISGHRSVSWYQQTPGQGLQFLFEYFSETQRNKGNFPGRFSGRQFSNSRSEMNVSTLELGDSALYLCASSLSGISDEKLFFGSGTQLSVL.

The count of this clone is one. CDR3 DNA sequence: TGTGCCAGCAGCTTGGTGGACAGGGGGTACGAGCAGTACTTC. This encodes CASSLVDRGYEQYF. The chain couples TRBV7-8 to TRBJ2-7; 10 bases map to TRBD1. The CDR3 has 14 amino acids. V gave up 3 bases and J gave up 4 bases; unmatched junction bases: 3. CDR1 and CDR2 (germline): SGHVS, FQNEAQ.

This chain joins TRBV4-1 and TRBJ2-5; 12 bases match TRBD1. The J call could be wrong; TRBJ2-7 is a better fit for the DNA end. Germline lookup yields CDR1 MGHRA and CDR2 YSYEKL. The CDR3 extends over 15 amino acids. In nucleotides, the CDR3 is TGCGCCAGCAGCCAGGGACAGGGGGCCGGGTACGAGCAGTACTTC. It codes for CASSQGQGAGYEQYF.

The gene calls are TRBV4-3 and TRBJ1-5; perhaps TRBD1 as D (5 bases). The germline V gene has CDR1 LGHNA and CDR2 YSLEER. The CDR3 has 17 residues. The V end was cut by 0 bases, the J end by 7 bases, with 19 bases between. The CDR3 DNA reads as TGCGCCAGCAGCCAAGAAATTTATCAGGGCAGGGTGCAGCCCCAGCATTTT. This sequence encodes CASSQEIYQGRVQPQHF.